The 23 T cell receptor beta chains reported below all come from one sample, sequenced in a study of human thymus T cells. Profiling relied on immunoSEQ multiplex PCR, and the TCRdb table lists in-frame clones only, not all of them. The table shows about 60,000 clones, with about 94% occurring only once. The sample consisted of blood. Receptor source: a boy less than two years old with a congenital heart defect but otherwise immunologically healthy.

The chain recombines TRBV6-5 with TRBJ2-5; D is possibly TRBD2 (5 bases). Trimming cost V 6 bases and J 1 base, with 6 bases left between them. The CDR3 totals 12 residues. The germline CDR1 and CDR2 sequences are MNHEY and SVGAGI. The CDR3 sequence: CASRGVQETQYF. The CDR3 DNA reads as TGTGCCAGCAGGGGAGTCCAAGAGACCCAGTACTTC.

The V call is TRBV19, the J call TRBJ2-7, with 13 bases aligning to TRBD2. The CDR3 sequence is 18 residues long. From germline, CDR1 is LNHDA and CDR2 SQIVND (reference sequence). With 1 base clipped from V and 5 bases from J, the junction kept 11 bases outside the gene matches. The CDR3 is CASSIVGLAGVTYNEQYF. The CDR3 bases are TGTGCCAGTAGTATAGTTGGACTAGCGGGAGTGACCTATAACGAGCAGTACTTC.

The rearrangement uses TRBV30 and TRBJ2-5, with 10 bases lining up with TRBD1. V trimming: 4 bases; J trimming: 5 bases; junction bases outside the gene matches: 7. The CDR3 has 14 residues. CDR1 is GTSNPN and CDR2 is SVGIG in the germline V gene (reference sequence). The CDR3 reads CAWTTGTGVETQYF. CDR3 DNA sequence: TGTGCCTGGACCACCGGGACAGGGGTGGAGACCCAGTACTTC.

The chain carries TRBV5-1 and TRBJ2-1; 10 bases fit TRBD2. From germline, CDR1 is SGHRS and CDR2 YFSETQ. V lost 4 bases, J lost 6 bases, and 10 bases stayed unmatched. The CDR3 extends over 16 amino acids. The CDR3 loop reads CASSPLVAGGPNEQFF. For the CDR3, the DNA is TGCGCCAGCAGCCCCTTAGTAGCGGGAGGCCCCAATGAGCAGTTCTTC. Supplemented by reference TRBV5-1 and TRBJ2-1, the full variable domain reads KAGVTQTPRYLIKTRGQQVTLSCSPISGHRSVSWYQQTPGQGLQFLFEYFSETQRNKGNFPGRFSGRQFSNSRSEMNVSTLELGDSALYLCASSPLVAGGPNEQFFGPGTRLTVL.

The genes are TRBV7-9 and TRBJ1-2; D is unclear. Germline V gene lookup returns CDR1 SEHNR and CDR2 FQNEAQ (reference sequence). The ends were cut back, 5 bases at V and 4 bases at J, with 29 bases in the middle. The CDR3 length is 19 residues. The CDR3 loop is CASSPHSGTVPNRSYGYTF. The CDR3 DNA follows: TGTGCCAGCAGCCCCCACTCGGGAACGGTTCCAAATCGGAGCTATGGCTACACCTTC. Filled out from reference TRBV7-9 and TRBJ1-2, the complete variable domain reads DTGVSQNPRHKITKRGQNVTFRCDPISEHNRLYWYRQTLGQGPEFLTYFQNEAQLEKSRLLSDRFSAERPKGSFSTLEIQRTEQGDSAMYLCASSPHSGTVPNRSYGYTFGSGTRLTVV.

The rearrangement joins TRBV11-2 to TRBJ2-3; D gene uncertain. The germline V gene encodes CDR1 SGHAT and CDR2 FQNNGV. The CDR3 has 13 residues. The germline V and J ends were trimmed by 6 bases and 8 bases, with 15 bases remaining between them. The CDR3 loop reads CASRDAVVGTQYF. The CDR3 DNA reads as TGTGCCAGCAGGGATGCAGTCGTGGGTACGCAGTATTTT.

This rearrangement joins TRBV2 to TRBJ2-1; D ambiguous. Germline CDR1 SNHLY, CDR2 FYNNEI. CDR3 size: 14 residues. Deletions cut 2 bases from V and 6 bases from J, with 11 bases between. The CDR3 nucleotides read TGTGCCAGCAGTGAATTTCCGCCGGGCAATGAGCAGTTCTTC. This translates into CASSEFPPGNEQFF.

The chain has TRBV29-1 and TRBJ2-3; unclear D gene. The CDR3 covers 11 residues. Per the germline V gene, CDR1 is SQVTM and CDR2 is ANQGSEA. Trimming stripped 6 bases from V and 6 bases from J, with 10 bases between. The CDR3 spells CSVEIYDTQYF. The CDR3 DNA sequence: TGCAGCGTCGAGATTTACGATACGCAGTATTTT.

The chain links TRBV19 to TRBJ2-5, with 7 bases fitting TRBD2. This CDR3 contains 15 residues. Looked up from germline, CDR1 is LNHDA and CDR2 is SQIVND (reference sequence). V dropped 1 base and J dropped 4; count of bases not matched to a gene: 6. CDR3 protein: CASSIGRGMGETQYF. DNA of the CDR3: TGTGCCAGTAGTATAGGGCGGGGGATGGGAGAGACCCAGTACTTC.

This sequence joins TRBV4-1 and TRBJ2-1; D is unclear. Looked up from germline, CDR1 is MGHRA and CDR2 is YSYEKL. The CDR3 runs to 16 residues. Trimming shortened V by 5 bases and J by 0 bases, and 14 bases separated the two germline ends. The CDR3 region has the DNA TGCGCCAGCAGCTCAATTTACACCCTCTCCTACAATGAGCAGTTCTTC. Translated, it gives CASSSIYTLSYNEQFF.

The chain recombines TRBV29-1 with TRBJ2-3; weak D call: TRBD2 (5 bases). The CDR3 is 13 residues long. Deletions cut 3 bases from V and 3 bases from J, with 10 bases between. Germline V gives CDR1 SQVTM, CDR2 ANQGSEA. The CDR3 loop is CSVDGGETDTQYF. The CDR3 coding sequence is TGCAGCGTTGACGGTGGGGAGACAGATACGCAGTATTTT.

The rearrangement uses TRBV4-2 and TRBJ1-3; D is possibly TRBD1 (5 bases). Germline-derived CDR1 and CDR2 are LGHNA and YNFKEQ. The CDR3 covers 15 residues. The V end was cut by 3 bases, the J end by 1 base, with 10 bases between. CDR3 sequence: CASSQADSSGNTIYF. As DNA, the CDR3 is TGTGCCAGCAGCCAGGCCGACAGTTCTGGAAACACCATATATTTT.

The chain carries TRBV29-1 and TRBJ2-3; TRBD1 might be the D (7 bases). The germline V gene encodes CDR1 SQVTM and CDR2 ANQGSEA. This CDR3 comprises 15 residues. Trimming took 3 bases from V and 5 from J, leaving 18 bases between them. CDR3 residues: CSVEGIRGDQDTQYF. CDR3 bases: TGCAGCGTTGAGGGGATCAGGGGGGATCAAGATACGCAGTATTTT.

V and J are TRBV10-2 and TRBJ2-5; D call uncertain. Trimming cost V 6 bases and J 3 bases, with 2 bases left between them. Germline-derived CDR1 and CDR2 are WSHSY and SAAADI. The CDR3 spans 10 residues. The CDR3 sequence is CASRKETQYF. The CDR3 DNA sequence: TGCGCCAGCAGGAAAGAGACCCAGTACTTC.

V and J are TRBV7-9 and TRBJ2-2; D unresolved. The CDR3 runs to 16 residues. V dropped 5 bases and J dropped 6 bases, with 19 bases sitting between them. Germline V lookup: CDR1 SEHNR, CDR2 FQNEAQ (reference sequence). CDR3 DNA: TGTGCCAGCAGCCCCAGACCTCGAACTGGGCCCGGGGAGCTGTTTTTT. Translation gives CASSPRPRTGPGELFF.

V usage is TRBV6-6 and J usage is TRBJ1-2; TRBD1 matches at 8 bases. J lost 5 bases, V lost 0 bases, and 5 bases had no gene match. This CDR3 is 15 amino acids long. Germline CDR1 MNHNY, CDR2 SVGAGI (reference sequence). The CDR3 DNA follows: TGTGCCAGCAGTTACTCGAGCCAGGGGGCGTATGGCTACACCTTC. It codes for CASSYSSQGAYGYTF.

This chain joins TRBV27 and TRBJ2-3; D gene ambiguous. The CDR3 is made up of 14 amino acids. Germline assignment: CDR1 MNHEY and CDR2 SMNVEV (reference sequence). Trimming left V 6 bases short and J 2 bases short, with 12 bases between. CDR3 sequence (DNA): TGTGCCAGCAGCCCTCGGGTCTCCACAGATACGCAGTATTTT. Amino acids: CASSPRVSTDTQYF.

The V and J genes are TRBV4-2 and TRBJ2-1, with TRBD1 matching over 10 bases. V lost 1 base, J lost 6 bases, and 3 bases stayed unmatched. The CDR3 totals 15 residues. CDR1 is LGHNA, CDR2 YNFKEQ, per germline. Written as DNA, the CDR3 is TGTGCCAGCAGCCAAGTTCGGACAGGGGGCAATGAGCAGTTCTTC. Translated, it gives CASSQVRTGGNEQFF.

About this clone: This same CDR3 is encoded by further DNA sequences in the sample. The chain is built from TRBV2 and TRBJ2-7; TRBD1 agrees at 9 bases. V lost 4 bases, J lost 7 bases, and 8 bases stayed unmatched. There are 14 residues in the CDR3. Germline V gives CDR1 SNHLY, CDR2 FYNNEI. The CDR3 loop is CASSVNRGQVEQYF. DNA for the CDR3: TGTGCCAGCAGTGTAAACAGGGGGCAGGTTGAGCAGTACTTC.

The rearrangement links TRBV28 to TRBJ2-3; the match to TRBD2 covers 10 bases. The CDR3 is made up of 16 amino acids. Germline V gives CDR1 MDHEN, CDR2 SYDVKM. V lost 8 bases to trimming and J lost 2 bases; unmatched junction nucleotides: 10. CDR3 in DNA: TGTGCCAGCGGCTCGAGACTAGCGGGCTTCACAGATACGCAGTATTTT. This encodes CASGSRLAGFTDTQYF.

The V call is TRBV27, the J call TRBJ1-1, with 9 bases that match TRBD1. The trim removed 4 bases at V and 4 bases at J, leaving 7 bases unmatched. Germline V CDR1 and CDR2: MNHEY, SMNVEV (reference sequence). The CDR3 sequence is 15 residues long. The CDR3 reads CASSSPDRGTTEAFF. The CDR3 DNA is TGTGCCAGCAGTTCCCCGGACAGGGGAACCACTGAAGCTTTCTTT.

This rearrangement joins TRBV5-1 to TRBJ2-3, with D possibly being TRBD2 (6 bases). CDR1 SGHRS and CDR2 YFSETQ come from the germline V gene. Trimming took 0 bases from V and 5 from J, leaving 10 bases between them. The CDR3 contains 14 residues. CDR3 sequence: CASSLGQGLDTQYF. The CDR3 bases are TGCGCCAGCAGCTTGGGGCAGGGACTAGATACGCAGTATTTT. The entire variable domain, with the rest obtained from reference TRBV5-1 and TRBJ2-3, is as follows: KAGVTQTPRYLIKTRGQQVTLSCSPISGHRSVSWYQQTPGQGLQFLFEYFSETQRNKGNFPGRFSGRQFSNSRSEMNVSTLELGDSALYLCASSLGQGLDTQYFGPGTRLTVL.

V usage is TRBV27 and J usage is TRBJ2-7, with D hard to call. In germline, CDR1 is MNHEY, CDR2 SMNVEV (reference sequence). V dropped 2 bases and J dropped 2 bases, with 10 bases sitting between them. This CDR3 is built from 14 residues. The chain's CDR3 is CASSLRLHTYEQYF. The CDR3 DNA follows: TGTGCCAGCAGTTTACGCCTACACACCTACGAGCAGTACTTC.